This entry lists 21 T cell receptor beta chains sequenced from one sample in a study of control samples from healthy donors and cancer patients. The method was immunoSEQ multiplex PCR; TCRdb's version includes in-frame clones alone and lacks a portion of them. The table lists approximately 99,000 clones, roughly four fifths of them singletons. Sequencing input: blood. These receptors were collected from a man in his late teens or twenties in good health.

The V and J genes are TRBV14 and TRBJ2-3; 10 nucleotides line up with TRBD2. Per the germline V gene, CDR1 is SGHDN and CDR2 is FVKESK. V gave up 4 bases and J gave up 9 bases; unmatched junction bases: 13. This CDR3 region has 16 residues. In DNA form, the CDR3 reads TGTGCCAGCAGCCGATCCCTAGCGGGGGCCCCTGGGACGCAGTATTTT. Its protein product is CASSRSLAGAPGTQYF.

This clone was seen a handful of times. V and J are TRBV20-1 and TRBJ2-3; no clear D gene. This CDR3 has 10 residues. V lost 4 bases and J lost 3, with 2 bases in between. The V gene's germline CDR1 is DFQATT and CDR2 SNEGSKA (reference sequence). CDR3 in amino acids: CSAMTDTQYF. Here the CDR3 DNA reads TGCAGTGCTATGACAGATACGCAGTATTTT.

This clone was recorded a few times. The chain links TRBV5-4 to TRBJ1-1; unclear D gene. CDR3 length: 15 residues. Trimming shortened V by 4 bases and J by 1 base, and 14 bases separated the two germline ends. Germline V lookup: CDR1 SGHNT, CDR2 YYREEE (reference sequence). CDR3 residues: CASSEGNRQNTEAFF. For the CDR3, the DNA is TGTGCCAGCAGCGAAGGGAACAGACAGAACACTGAAGCTTTCTTT.

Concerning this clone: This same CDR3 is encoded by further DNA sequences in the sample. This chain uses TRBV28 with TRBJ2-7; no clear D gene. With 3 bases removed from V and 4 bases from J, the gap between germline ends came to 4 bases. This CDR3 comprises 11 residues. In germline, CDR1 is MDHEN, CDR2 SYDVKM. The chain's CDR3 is CASSLGYEQYF. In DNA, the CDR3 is TGTGCCAGCAGTTTGGGGTACGAGCAGTACTTC. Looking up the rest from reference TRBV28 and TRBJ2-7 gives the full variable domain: DVKVTQSSRYLVKRTGEKVFLECVQDMDHENMFWYRQDPGLGLRLIYFSYDVKMKEKGDIPEGYSVSREKKERFSLILESASTNQTSMYLCASSLGYEQYFGPGTRLTVT.

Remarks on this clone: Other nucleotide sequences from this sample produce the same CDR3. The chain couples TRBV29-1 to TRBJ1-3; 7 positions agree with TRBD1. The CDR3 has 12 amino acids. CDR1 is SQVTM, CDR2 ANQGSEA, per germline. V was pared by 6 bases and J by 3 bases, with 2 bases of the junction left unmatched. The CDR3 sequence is CSVRGHGNTIYF. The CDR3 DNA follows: TGCAGCGTAAGGGGGCATGGAAACACCATATATTTT. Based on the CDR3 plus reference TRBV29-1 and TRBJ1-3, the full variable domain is SAVISQKPSRDICQRGTSLTIQCQVDSQVTMMFWYRQQPGQSLTLIATANQGSEATYESGFVIDKFPISRPNLTFSTLTVSNMSPEDSSIYLCSVRGHGNTIYFGEGSWLTVV.

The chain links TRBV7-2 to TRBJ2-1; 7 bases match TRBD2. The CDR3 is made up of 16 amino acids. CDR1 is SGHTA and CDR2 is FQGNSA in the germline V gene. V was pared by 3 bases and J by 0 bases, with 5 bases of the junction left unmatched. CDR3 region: CASSFVAGSSYNEQFF. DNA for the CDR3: TGTGCCAGCAGCTTCGTAGCGGGCAGCTCCTACAATGAGCAGTTCTTC. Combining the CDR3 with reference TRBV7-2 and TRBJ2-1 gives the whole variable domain GAGVSQSPSNKVTEKGKDVELRCDPISGHTALYWYRQSLGQGLEFLIYFQGNSAPDKSGLPSDRFSAERTGGSVSTLTIQRTQQEDSAVYLCASSFVAGSSYNEQFFGPGTRLTVL.

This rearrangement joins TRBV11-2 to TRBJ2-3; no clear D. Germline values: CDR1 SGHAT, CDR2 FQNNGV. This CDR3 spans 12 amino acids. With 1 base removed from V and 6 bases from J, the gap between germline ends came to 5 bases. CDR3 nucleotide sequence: TGTGCCAGCAGCTTAGGGGCCGATACGCAGTATTTT. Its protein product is CASSLGADTQYF.

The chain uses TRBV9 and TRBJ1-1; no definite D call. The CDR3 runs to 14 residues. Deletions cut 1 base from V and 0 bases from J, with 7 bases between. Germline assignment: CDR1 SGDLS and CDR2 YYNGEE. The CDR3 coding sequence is TGTGCCAGCAGCGTAACGGTGGTGAACACTGAAGCTTTCTTT. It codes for CASSVTVVNTEAFF.

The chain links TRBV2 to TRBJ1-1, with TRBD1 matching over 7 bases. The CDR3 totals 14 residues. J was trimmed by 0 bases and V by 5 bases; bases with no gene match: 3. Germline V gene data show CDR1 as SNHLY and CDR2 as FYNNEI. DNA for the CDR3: TGTGCCAGCAGTCTACAGGGGTTGAACACTGAAGCTTTCTTT. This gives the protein CASSLQGLNTEAFF.

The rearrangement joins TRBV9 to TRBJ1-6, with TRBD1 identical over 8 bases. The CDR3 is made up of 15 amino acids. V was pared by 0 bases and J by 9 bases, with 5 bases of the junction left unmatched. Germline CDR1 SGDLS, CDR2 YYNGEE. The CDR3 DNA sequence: TGTGCCAGCAGCGTAGAAGGACAGGGCCTTTCACCCCTCCACTTT. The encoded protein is CASSVEGQGLSPLHF.

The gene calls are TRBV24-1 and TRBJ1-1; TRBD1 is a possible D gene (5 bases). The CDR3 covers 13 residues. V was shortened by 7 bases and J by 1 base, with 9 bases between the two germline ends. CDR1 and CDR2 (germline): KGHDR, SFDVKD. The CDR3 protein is CATSRGENTEAFF. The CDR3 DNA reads TGTGCCACCAGCCGAGGGGAGAACACTGAAGCTTTCTTT.

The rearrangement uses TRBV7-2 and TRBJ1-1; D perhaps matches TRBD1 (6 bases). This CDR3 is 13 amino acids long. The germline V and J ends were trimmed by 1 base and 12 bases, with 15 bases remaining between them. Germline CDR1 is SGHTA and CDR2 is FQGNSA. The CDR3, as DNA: TGTGCCAGCAGCTTAGAGAGCAGGGGCGGTTCTTTCTTT. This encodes CASSLESRGGSFF.

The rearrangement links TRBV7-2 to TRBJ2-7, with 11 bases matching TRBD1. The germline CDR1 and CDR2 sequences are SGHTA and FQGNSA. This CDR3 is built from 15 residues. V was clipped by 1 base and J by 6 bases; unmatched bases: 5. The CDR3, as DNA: TGTGCCAGCAGCTTAGAGCGGACAGGGGGCTTCGAGCAGTACTTC. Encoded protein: CASSLERTGGFEQYF.

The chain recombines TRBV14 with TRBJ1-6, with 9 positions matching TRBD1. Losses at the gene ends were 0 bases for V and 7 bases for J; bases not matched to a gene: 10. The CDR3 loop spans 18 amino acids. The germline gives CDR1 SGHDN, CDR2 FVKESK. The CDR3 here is CASSQEMGVGQGNSPLHF. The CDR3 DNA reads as TGTGCCAGCAGCCAAGAAATGGGCGTTGGACAGGGGAATTCACCCCTCCACTTT.

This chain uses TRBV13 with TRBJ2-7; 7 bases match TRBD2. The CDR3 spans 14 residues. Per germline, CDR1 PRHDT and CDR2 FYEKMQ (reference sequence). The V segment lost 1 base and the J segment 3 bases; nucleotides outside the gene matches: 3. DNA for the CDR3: TGTGCCAGCAGCTTAGCTCGGGGGGACTACGAGCAGTACGTC. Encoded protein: CASSLARGDYEQYV.

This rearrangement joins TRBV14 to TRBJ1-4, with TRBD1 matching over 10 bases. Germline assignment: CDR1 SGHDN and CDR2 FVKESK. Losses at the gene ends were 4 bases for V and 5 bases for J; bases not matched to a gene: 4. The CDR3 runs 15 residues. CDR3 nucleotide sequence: TGTGCCAGCAGCCGCCGGACAGGGGGGAATGAAAAACTGTTTTTT. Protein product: CASSRRTGGNEKLFF. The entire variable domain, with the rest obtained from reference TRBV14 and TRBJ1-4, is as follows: EAGVTQFPSHSVIEKGQTVTLRCDPISGHDNLYWYRRVMGKEIKFLLHFVKESKQDESGMPNNRFLAERTGGTYSTLKVQPAELEDSGVYFCASSRRTGGNEKLFFGSGTQLSVL.

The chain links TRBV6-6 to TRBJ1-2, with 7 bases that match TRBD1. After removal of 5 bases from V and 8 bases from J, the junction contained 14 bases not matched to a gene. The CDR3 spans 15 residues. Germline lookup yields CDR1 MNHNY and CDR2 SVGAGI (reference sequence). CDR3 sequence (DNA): TGTGCCAGCAGTCAGGTGGCAGGGGGGCCGGCGGGCTACACCTTC. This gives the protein CASSQVAGGPAGYTF.

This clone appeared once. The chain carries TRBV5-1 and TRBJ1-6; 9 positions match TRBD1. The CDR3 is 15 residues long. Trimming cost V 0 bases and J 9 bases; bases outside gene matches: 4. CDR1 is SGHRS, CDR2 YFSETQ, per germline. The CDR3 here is CASSLDRGRSSPLHF. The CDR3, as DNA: TGCGCCAGCAGCTTGGACAGGGGGCGGAGTTCACCCCTCCACTTT.

CDR3 loop: CARVYRGQATYEQYV. The CDR3 DNA reads as TGTGCCAGGGTATACAGGGGGCAGGCAACCTACGAGCAGTACGTC. The V and J genes are TRBV6-4 and TRBJ2-7; 9 bases fit TRBD1. Germline CDR1 MRHNA, CDR2 SNTAGT. The length of the CDR3 is 15 residues. Unmatched junction bases numbered 11, after V lost 9 bases and J lost 2 bases.

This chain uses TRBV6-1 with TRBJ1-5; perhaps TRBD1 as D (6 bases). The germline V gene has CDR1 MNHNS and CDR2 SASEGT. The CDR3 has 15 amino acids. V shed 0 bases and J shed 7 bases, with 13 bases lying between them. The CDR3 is CASSEARGAGQPQHF. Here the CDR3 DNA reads TGTGCCAGCAGTGAAGCGAGGGGGGCAGGGCAGCCCCAGCATTTT.

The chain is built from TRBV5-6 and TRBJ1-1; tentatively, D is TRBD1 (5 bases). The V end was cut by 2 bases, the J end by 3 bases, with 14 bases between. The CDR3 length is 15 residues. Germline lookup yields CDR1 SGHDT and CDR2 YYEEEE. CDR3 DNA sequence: TGTGCCAGCAGCTTTTTTCGGGGGAGGTACACTGAAGCTTTCTTT. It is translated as CASSFFRGRYTEAFF. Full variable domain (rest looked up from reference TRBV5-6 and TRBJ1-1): DAGVTQSPTHLIKTRGQQVTLRCSPKSGHDTVSWYQQALGQGPQFIFQYYEEEERQRGNFPDRFSGHQFPNYSSELNVNALLLGDSALYLCASSFFRGRYTEAFFGQGTRLTVV.